This T cell receptor (beta chain) was recovered during a study of early T cells in non-severe SARS-CoV-2 infection. Looking at the study overall: The chains were unpaired, and the sequenced material was bulk RNA from unsorted whole blood.

Individually, cDNA molecules had unique molecular identifiers attached to them. TCRdb ran MiXCR on the 5' RACE reads and lists one entry per CDR3 protein. The sample includes 95,000 to 100,000 distinct CDR3 sequences, about 10% of them seen just once. Comments on this clonotype: Sequence at one end of the junction differs from germline and may be a read error.

The CDR3 sequence is 12 residues long. Germline values: CDR1 SQVTM, CDR2 ANQGSEA. V usage is TRBV29-1 and J usage is TRBJ1-1; D gene unclear. Sample: whole blood. The receptor's source is an adult who was a healthcare worker with PCR-confirmed SARS-CoV-2 infection or an uninfected control (not recorded which). CDR3 protein: CSVKDVSTEAFF. CDR3 DNA: TGCAGCGTTAAAGACGTGAGTACTGAAGCTTTCTTT.